The entry below gives a single TCR beta chain sequence along with its context. The sample belongs to a study of OX40 agonist ivuxolimab in advanced cancers. The wider study: Patients were dosed with the agonistic anti-OX40 (CD134) antibody ivuxolimab.

Using immunoSEQ multiplex PCR, the repertoire was profiled, and TCRdb retains in-frame clones only, with some absent. The data contain 70,000 or so clones, roughly 85% of them seen just once; the ten biggest clones take up about 1.3%. V trimming: 1 base; J trimming: 8 bases; junction bases outside the gene matches: 18. CDR3 length: 19 residues. Germline CDR1 reads LGHNT; CDR2 reads FRNRAP. The rearrangement links TRBV12-5 to TRBJ2-1, with TRBD2 matching 9 bases. Source: CD4+ or CD8+ T cells sorted from blood, taken in a trial of the OX40 agonist ivuxolimab. The sequence was obtained from an adult with an advanced solid tumor such as melanoma, head and neck, liver or kidney cancer. CDR3 in DNA: TGTGCTAGTGGTTTGGGCATCCAGACCTCCGGGACTAGCAATTATGAGCAGTTCTTC. The encoded protein is CASGLGIQTSGTSNYEQFF.